Below, one T cell receptor beta chain is given with its context. Its matching antigen is unknown. The data stem from a study of identifying expanded T cells in peripheral blood. General study points: Technical replicates showed about 1.2 changed clones; roughly two weeks about 16; four weeks 19.

Using immunoSEQ multiplex PCR, the repertoire was profiled, and TCRdb retains in-frame clones only, with some absent. Altogether some 100,000 clones are present, about 87% being singletons, with the ten largest covering 5.5%. In germline, CDR1 is MDHEN, CDR2 SYDVKM. Deletions cut 5 bases from V and 5 bases from J, with 12 bases between. The length of the CDR3 is 14 residues. The J gene is TRBJ2-2, the V gene TRBV28; no firm D call. The specimen sequenced was blood. This TCR was recovered from a person aged 18 to 75 in good health. For the CDR3, the DNA is TGTGCCAGCAGTCTTCACAGAAAGACCGGGGAGCTGTTTTTT. It codes for CASSLHRKTGELFF.